Shown below are 24 T cell receptor beta chains from a single sample sequenced in a study of OX40 agonist ivuxolimab in advanced cancers. The protocol was immunoSEQ multiplex PCR, while the TCRdb copy is restricted to in-frame clones and leaves out a portion. The table has over 75,000 clones, roughly 87% seen once. The specimen comprised CD4+ or CD8+ T cells sorted from blood, sampled in a trial of the OX40 agonist ivuxolimab. These receptors all stem from an adult with an advanced solid tumor such as melanoma, head and neck, liver or kidney cancer.

The chain carries TRBV7-9 and TRBJ2-2, with TRBD1 matching over 9 bases. The CDR3 runs 15 residues. CDR1 and CDR2 (germline): SEHNR, FQNEAQ (reference sequence). Trimming took 5 bases from V and 2 from J; bases not matched to a gene: 3. The CDR3 region has the DNA TGTGCCAGCAGCCGGGACAGGGATAACACCGGGGAGCTGTTTTTT. Its translation: CASSRDRDNTGELFF.

J is TRBJ2-3 and V is TRBV11-2, with D unresolved. Germline CDR1 SGHAT, CDR2 FQNNGV. V lost 3 bases and J lost 2, with 9 bases in between. The CDR3 length is 14 residues. The CDR3 spells CASSFELYTDTQYF. DNA for the CDR3: TGTGCCAGCAGCTTTGAACTTTACACAGATACGCAGTATTTT.

This rearrangement joins TRBV5-1 to TRBJ2-1; D is ambiguous. Trimming cost V 2 bases and J 5 bases, with 8 bases left between them. This CDR3 region has 13 residues. CDR1 is SGHRS, CDR2 YFSETQ, per germline. The CDR3 DNA is TGCGCCAGCAGCTTCACCACCAACAATGAGCAGTTCTTC. This gives the protein CASSFTTNNEQFF.

The CDR3: CASSTSADTQYF. In nucleotides, the CDR3 is TGTGCCAGTAGCACTAGCGCAGATACGCAGTATTTT. The chain combines TRBV19 with TRBJ2-3; 7 bases agree with TRBD2. The CDR3 totals 12 residues. From germline, CDR1 is LNHDA and CDR2 SQIVND (reference sequence). V lost 6 bases and J lost 4; bases outside the gene matches: 1.

The chain has TRBV10-2 and TRBJ1-1; D is perhaps TRBD1 (6 bases). Between the trimmed V and J ends, which lost 7 bases and 4 bases, there was a span of 16 bases. The V gene's germline CDR1 is WSHSY and CDR2 SAAADI. This CDR3 is 14 amino acids long. CDR3 DNA: TGCGCCAGCATGTTAAACAGGGAGGGCACTGAAGCTTTCTTT. It translates to CASMLNREGTEAFF.

The gene calls are TRBV18 and TRBJ2-7; D perhaps matches TRBD1 (6 bases). CDR3 length: 14 residues. Between the trimmed V and J ends, which lost 3 bases and 2 bases, there was a span of 11 bases. Germline V gene lookup returns CDR1 KGHSH and CDR2 LQKENI. The CDR3 sequence is CASSPMDSPYEQYF. The CDR3 bases are TGTGCCAGCTCACCGATGGACAGCCCCTACGAGCAGTACTTC.

The chain employs TRBV29-1 and TRBJ2-1; 10 bases fit TRBD2. Germline V gene lookup returns CDR1 SQVTM and CDR2 ANQGSEA. The CDR3 loop spans 14 amino acids. Trimming at V came to 8 bases and at J to 4 bases, leaving 8 bases not matched to a gene. The CDR3 coding sequence is TGCAGCTTTCGGACTAGCGGAATGTACAATGAGCAGTTCTTC. Protein product: CSFRTSGMYNEQFF.

The V gene is TRBV2, the J gene TRBJ2-4; 9 bases are a match to TRBD1. This CDR3 contains 18 residues. The J segment lost 0 bases and the V segment lost 6 bases, leaving 12 bases of the junction unmatched. The V gene's germline CDR1 is SNHLY and CDR2 FYNNEI. CDR3 bases: TGTGCCAGCAGAGACAGGGGGTACGGTAATTTAGCCAAAAACATTCAGTACTTC. It specifies CASRDRGYGNLAKNIQYF.

The V and J genes are TRBV23-1 and TRBJ1-2; 7 bases line up with TRBD1. TRBV23-1 is noted as an ORF with a role that remains uncertain. V trimming: 0 bases; J trimming: 6 bases; junction bases outside the gene matches: 4. The CDR3 sequence is 14 residues long. The CDR3 region is CASSQSEGADGYTF. The CDR3 region has the DNA TGCGCCAGCAGTCAATCGGAGGGGGCCGATGGCTACACCTTC.

The V and J genes are TRBV4-2 and TRBJ2-3, with TRBD1 identical over 7 bases. The CDR3 has 16 residues. V dropped 0 bases and J dropped 3; count of bases not matched to a gene: 6. CDR1 is LGHNA, CDR2 YNFKEQ, per germline. The CDR3 bases are TGTGCCAGCAGCCAAGATAGGGGGCAGGGAACAGATACGCAGTATTTT. This codes for CASSQDRGQGTDTQYF.

The V and J genes are TRBV7-3 and TRBJ2-7; TRBD2 agrees at 11 bases. The CDR3 totals 16 residues. CDR1 SGHTA and CDR2 FQGTGA come from the germline V gene. V lost 0 bases to trimming and J lost 3 bases; unmatched junction nucleotides: 4. The CDR3 is CASSLTGLAGGYEQYF. CDR3 sequence (DNA): TGTGCCAGCAGCTTAACTGGACTAGCGGGCGGCTACGAGCAGTACTTC.

This chain uses TRBV5-1 with TRBJ2-7; no clear D. This CDR3 has 14 amino acids. CDR1 and CDR2 (germline): SGHRS, YFSETQ. The germline V and J ends were trimmed by 2 bases and 0 bases, with 9 bases remaining between them. The chain's CDR3 is CASSFGASSYEQYF. CDR3 sequence (DNA): TGCGCCAGCAGCTTTGGAGCTAGCTCCTACGAGCAGTACTTC.

This CDR3 is CASSSTGAVYGYTF. In DNA form, the CDR3 reads TGTGCCAGCAGTTCAACAGGGGCCGTCTATGGCTACACCTTC. The chain is built from TRBV28 and TRBJ1-2, with TRBD1 matching over 7 bases. Germline-derived CDR1 and CDR2 are MDHEN and SYDVKM. The length of the CDR3 is 14 residues. Unmatched junction bases numbered 6, after V lost 4 bases and J lost 4 bases.

The chain employs TRBV15 and TRBJ1-5, with TRBD1 identical over 7 bases. V lost 10 bases to trimming and J lost 4 bases; unmatched junction nucleotides: 7. CDR3 size: 13 residues. Germline assignment: CDR1 LNHNV and CDR2 YYDKDF (reference sequence). CDR3: CASGQAVNQPQHF. CDR3 sequence (DNA): TGTGCCAGCGGACAGGCCGTTAATCAGCCCCAGCATTTT.

In this sample, this clone turned up once. The rearrangement uses TRBV4-2 and TRBJ2-3; TRBD2 matches at 15 bases. CDR1 and CDR2 from the germline V gene are LGHNA and YNFKEQ. The V segment lost 2 bases and the J segment 4 bases; nucleotides outside the gene matches: 13. The CDR3 is 20 amino acids. The CDR3 here is CASSQSRPDGLAGGSDTQYF. The CDR3 region has the DNA TGTGCCAGCAGCCAATCGAGACCGGATGGACTAGCGGGAGGGTCAGATACGCAGTATTTT.

Only a few counts were recorded for this clone. J is TRBJ2-1 and V is TRBV6-1, with D possibly TRBD1 on 6 matching bases. This CDR3 region has 15 residues. Germline CDR1 reads MNHNS; CDR2 reads SASEGT. The V end was cut by 2 bases, the J end by 0 bases, with 8 bases between. The chain's CDR3 is CASSEQGSSYNEQFF. DNA of the CDR3: TGTGCCAGCAGTGAACAGGGGTCCTCCTACAATGAGCAGTTCTTC.

The rearrangement uses TRBV9 and TRBJ2-5, with D unresolved. V lost 4 bases and J lost 5, with 12 bases in between. Germline CDR1 reads SGDLS; CDR2 reads YYNGEE. This CDR3 region has 13 residues. The CDR3 here is CASSPVFGETQYF. The DNA for the CDR3 is TGTGCCAGCAGCCCGGTCTTCGGGGAGACCCAGTACTTC. The full variable domain, its missing parts supplied by reference TRBV9 and TRBJ2-5, is DSGVTQTPKHLITATGQRVTLRCSPRSGDLSVYWYQQSLDQGLQFLIQYYNGEERAKGNILERFSAQQFPDLHSELNLSSLELGDSALYFCASSPVFGETQYFGPGTRLLVL.

This chain's CDR3 is CASSASGVREPQHF. The CDR3 DNA sequence: TGTGCCAGCAGCGCGTCGGGGGTTCGGGAGCCCCAGCATTTT. The J gene is TRBJ1-5, the V gene TRBV9, with D possibly matching TRBD1 (5 bases). Trimming pared 3 bases from V and 8 bases from J, leaving 15 bases between. The germline CDR1 and CDR2 sequences are SGDLS and YYNGEE. The CDR3 has 14 amino acids.

On this clone itself: This CDR3 is also generated by other DNA sequences in the sample. CDR3 in amino acids: CASSLVSGRSEQYF. CDR3 in DNA: TGCGCCAGCAGCTTGGTCAGCGGGAGATCCGAGCAGTACTTC. This sequence joins TRBV5-1 and TRBJ2-7, with 8 bases identical to TRBD2. The germline gives CDR1 SGHRS, CDR2 YFSETQ. This CDR3 contains 14 residues. V lost 0 bases and J lost 6; bases outside the gene matches: 5.

This clone was detected only once. Written as DNA, the CDR3 is TGTGCCAGCAGTTCTAGGACAGGGGGCTATAATGGCTACACCTTC. It specifies CASSSRTGGYNGYTF. V gene TRBV25-1 combines with J gene TRBJ1-2; TRBD1 agrees at 11 bases. The CDR3 is 15 amino acids. V trimming: 5 bases; J trimming: 6 bases; junction bases outside the gene matches: 8. CDR1 and CDR2 from the germline V gene are MGHDK and SYGVNS.

In its sample, this clone was seen once. The genes are TRBV27 and TRBJ2-1, with D unclear. CDR3 length: 14 residues. Germline CDR1 and CDR2: MNHEY and SMNVEV (reference sequence). V dropped 8 bases and J dropped 12 bases, with 23 bases sitting between them. CDR3 DNA sequence: TGTGCCAGCGGCGAACTCGACGCATTCGGCGGGCAGTTCTTC. This encodes CASGELDAFGGQFF.

The CDR3 here is CASSLPSSDTQYF. The CDR3 DNA follows: TGCGCCAGCAGCTTGCCCTCGTCGGATACGCAGTATTTT. This chain joins TRBV5-1 and TRBJ2-3; D is undetermined. The germline V and J ends were trimmed by 1 base and 6 bases, with 9 bases remaining between them. The CDR3 is 13 amino acids. CDR1 and CDR2 from the germline V gene are SGHRS and YFSETQ.

This chain joins TRBV18 and TRBJ1-2, with D unresolved. Germline-derived CDR1 and CDR2 are KGHSH and LQKENI. The CDR3 has 13 residues. Trimming pared 8 bases from V and 8 bases from J, leaving 18 bases between. The CDR3 loop reads CASLRDTLEGYTF. CDR3 bases: TGTGCCAGCCTCCGAGACACGCTAGAGGGCTACACCTTC.

The V call is TRBV6-4, the J call TRBJ1-2; a weak D match, TRBD1 (6 bases). CDR3 size: 15 residues. Trimming took off 5 bases at V and 5 bases at J, with 18 bases between the two ends. Looked up from germline, CDR1 is MRHNA and CDR2 is SNTAGT. The CDR3 coding sequence is TGTGCCAGCAGTCGTGAGGGAGGGACACAATATGGCTACACCTTC. Encoded protein: CASSREGGTQYGYTF.